This T cell receptor (beta chain) derives from a study of graft-versus-host responses after intestinal transplantation (dated by TCRdb to the early 2020s). Regarding the complete study: The transplants that recipients received were multivisceral, liver-intestinal, or isolated intestinal. All recipients received anti-thymocyte globulin induction followed by maintenance tacrolimus and steroids for around 3 years. After intestinal transplantation, graft-versus-host and host-versus-graft alloreactive T cell clones in the graft, circulation and bone marrow were tracked using bulk TCR-beta CDR3 sequencing. To identify alloreactive clones, pre-transplant mixed lymphocyte reaction products were sequenced and then compared with unstimulated pre-transplant donor and recipient T cells. A cohort of about 26 intestinal transplant recipients, including one retransplant, was enrolled, and a few patients lacking pretransplant specimens were excluded. Donor T cell macrochimerism was defined as a peak of at least 4% donor T cells among recipient peripheral blood mononuclear cells. Rather than being sequenced by the commercial service, samples from a few later patients were sequenced in-house on an Illumina MiSeq and processed with MiXCR.

The time point label corresponds to: cells obtained before transplantation from donor or recipient. CD3+CD4+ and CD3+CD8+ populations were FACS-sorted from unstimulated pre-transplant donor and recipient cells taken from spleen or lymph nodes. The germline V gene (reference sequence) sets CDR1 to LNHNV and CDR2 to YYDKDF. Including cysteine and phenylalanine, the CDR3 has 16 amino acids. This entry keeps only the CDR3 DNA: 48 bases, framed from base 1. As concerns this clone: The antigen it binds to is not known. A read error may account for a junction end that differs from germline.

What the authors observed across the whole study: Peak levels of circulating GvH clones were associated with declines in HvG clones early after transplant. Conclusions were limited by the relatively low number and heterogeneity of intestinal transplant patients. GvH clones were found in recipient bone marrow, and some of the GvH clones appeared earlier in ileal mucosa or blood, which is consistent with an intestinal mucosal origin. Patients with donor T cell macrochimerism had high GvH to HvG T cell clonal ratios in their allografts.

Libraries were constructed by the immunoSEQ multiplex PCR assay. In most patients, genomic DNA was isolated using the Qiagen DNeasy Blood and Tissue Kit and sent frozen to Adaptive Biotechnologies for TCR sequencing. For most patients, high-throughput TCR-beta CDR3 sequencing of genomic DNA was performed by Adaptive Biotechnologies. In the source study's methods: Adaptive's ImmunoSEQ software supplied the TCR sequencing data for 15 to 20 patients, while MiXCR and VDJtools were used to process a few other patients. CD4 versus CD8 sorting errors were corrected by removing sequences found in both subsets at a frequency ratio below 5:1. Because the origin of CDR3 nucleotide sequences shared between donor and recipient could not be assigned, those sequences were removed. At least 2-fold expansion over unstimulated cells and a minimum CFSE-low frequency of 0.002% (template counts) or 0.001% (read counts) were required for clones to be classified as alloreactive. Mappable clones were those detected in sequenced pre-transplant spleen, lymph node, or MLR CFSE-low populations of the donor or recipient. The cumulative frequency of alloreactive clones was calculated as a percentage of all sequences, weighted by copy number. The source is immuneACCESS, and TCRdb retained only in-frame sequences with V and J called. Part of the clones is not carried over; for the studies checked, unresolved V genes explain less than half of this, and the remainder is unexplained. That table supplies the V and J calls and clone size; D and trimming were determined from the DNA. The sample has about 110,000 clones on record, 80% to 95% of them singletons. The top ten hold about 0.54% of the sample.

The TCR sequence derives from a human donor who received an intestinal transplant. The sequenced sample was unstimulated CD8+ T cells sorted from spleen or lymph node cells, obtained before intestinal transplant. The rearranged chain carries TRBV15 and TRBJ2-3, with the D gene call left open. The CDR3 in this case is CAASRGRNSYTDTQYF. The nucleotide sequence reads as follows: TGTGCCGCCAGCAGAGGTCGGAACAGTTACACAGATACGCAGTATTTT.